This TCR beta chain was captured by sequencing in a study of T cell repertoires in cytomegalovirus infection. Study information: Selection of CMV epitopes for the study included recently identified HLA-C-restricted and well-studied HLA-B-restricted ones. Indicated by public TCR beta signatures were CMV infection and matching HLA type. Study-level points and caveats: Carriers of CMV plus the relevant HLA were identified by cumulative public TCR beta family frequency. HLA-C-restricted, CMV-specific TCR beta clonotypes were dominant ex vivo.

MiXCR, run by TCRdb on the reads, gives a single entry per CDR3 protein. The table records around 900,000 distinct CDR3 sequences, approximately 32% of them present only once. Of note for this clonotype: Its antigen remains unknown.

The sequence came from a human donor in good health (CMV status not recorded). Some clones in this sample may be carry-over from other donors' samples. Material: cultured CD8+ T cells from PBMCs, obtained from culture after CMV antigen stimulation.

CDR3 region: CASSQREVDNTEAFF. The CDR3 DNA is TGTGCCAGCAGCCAAAGGGAAGTGGATAACACTGAAGCTTTCTTT. This chain joins TRBV3-1 and TRBJ1-1; D gene unclear. Looked up from germline, CDR1 is LGHDT and CDR2 is YNNKEL (reference sequence). Trimming took 2 bases from V and 2 from J, leaving 12 bases between them. This CDR3 is 15 amino acids long.